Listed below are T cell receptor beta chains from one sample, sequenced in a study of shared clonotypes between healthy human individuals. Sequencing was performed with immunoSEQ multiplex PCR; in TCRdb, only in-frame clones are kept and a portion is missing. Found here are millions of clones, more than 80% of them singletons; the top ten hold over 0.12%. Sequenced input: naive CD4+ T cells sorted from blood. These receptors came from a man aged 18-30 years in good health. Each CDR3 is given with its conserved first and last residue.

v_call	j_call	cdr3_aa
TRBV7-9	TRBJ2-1	CASSLAWDSYNEQFF
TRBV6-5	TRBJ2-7	CASRGDPNYEQYF
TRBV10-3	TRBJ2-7	CAISESLQGTNEQYF
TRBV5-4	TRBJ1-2	CASSLGQAPSNTF
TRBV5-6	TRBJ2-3	CASSLTLSGRARADTQYF
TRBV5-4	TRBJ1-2	CASSLAAELYGYTF
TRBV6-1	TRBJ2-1	CASSEASGTSGYNEQFF
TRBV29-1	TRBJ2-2	CSVVKGAGVGELFF
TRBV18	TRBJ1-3	CASSPPGAGSGNTIYF
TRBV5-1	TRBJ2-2	CASSLAGTGSGGELFF
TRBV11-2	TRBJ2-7	CASSLELGPSYEQYF
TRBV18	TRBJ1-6	CASSLQETGQNNSPLHF
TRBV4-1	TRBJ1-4	CASSPGGRRINEKLFF
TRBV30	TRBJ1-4	CAWSNGGRLDF
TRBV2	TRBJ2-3	CASSETRGADTQYF
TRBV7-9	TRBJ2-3	CASSLGAGGFDTQYF